The rows below give T cell receptor beta chains drawn from one sample of a study of OX40 agonist ivuxolimab in advanced cancers. Libraries were prepared by immunoSEQ multiplex PCR; TCRdb keeps only in-frame clonotypes and omits some of them. The sample records approximately 22,000 clones, more than 70% being singletons. The sequenced sample was CD4+ or CD8+ T cells sorted from blood, obtained in a trial of the OX40 agonist ivuxolimab. Receptors were obtained from an adult with an advanced solid tumor such as melanoma, head and neck, liver or kidney cancer. Both conserved end residues are part of each CDR3. D genes are given only for firm matches. Clone sizes are given selectively: once, few, many, or a class where the clone is expanded.

v_gene	abundance	j_gene	d_gene	CDR3aa	CDR3nt
TRBV4-3	.	TRBJ2-2	TRBD2	CASSQGLAGGELFF	TGCGCCAGCAGCCAGGGACTAGCGGGAGGGGAGCTGTTTTTT
TRBV7-9	.	TRBJ2-1	.	CASFERAPELYNEQFF	TGTGCCAGCTTCGAGCGGGCTCCCGAGCTCTACAATGAGCAGTTCTTC
TRBV19	.	TRBJ2-3	.	CASSISGRTDTQYF	TGTGCCAGTAGTATCTCGGGACGGACAGATACGCAGTATTTT
TRBV13	.	TRBJ2-5	.	CASSQGMGTHQETQYF	TGTGCCAGCAGCCAGGGGATGGGGACACATCAAGAGACCCAGTACTTC
TRBV15	.	TRBJ2-1	.	CATSEDRVFEAFF	TGTGCCACCAGCGAGGACCGGGTTTTTGAGGCGTTCTTC
TRBV7-2	.	TRBJ2-7	TRBD1	CASRGGQATSYEQYF	TGTGCCAGCAGAGGGGGACAGGCTACCTCCTACGAGCAGTACTTC
TRBV19	.	TRBJ2-3	TRBD1	CASTPRDSGTDTQYF	TGTGCCAGTACCCCCCGGGACAGCGGCACAGATACGCAGTATTTT
TRBV5-1	.	TRBJ2-7	.	CASSLAASSYEQYF	TGCGCCAGCAGCTTGGCCGCGTCCTCGTACGAGCAGTACTTC
TRBV6-1	.	TRBJ1-1	.	CASSEIVTEAFF	TGTGCCAGCAGTGAAATAGTGACTGAAGCTTTCTTT
TRBV4-3	.	TRBJ2-6	TRBD2	CASSQDRWRGSRANVLTF	TGCGCCAGCAGCCAAGATCGGTGGCGGGGGAGTCGGGCCAACGTCCTGACTTTC
TRBV7-9	medium-sized	TRBJ2-7	TRBD1	CASSAGQEYEQYF	TGTGCCAGCAGCGCCGGACAGGAGTACGAGCAGTACTTC
TRBV27	.	TRBJ2-7	TRBD2	CASSLSGLAGAYEQYF	TGTGCCAGCAGTCTCTCAGGACTAGCGGGGGCCTACGAGCAGTACTTC
TRBV5-1	few	TRBJ2-2	.	CASSLVAFGTGELFF	TGCGCCAGCAGCTTGGTCGCGTTTGGAACCGGGGAGCTGTTTTTT
TRBV6-5	.	TRBJ2-3	.	CASSYSTGVRDTQYF	TGTGCCAGCAGTTACTCGACGGGAGTCAGAGATACGCAGTATTTT
TRBV7-6	.	TRBJ2-2	.	CASSLAGTTGELFF	TGTGCCAGCAGCTTGGCCGGGACCACCGGGGAGCTGTTTTTT
TRBV4-3	few	TRBJ2-1	TRBD2	CASSQDGLARNEQFF	TGCGCCAGCAGCCAAGACGGACTAGCGCGGAATGAGCAGTTCTTC
TRBV13	.	TRBJ2-7	.	CASSLFSYEQYF	TGTGCCAGCAGCTTATTTTCATACGAGCAGTACTTC
TRBV10-1	.	TRBJ2-3	.	CASRTDAQYF	TGCGCCAGCAGAACTGATGCGCAGTATTTT
TRBV2	large	TRBJ1-1	.	CAINRGRNTEAFF	TGTGCCATCAACCGAGGAAGGAACACTGAAGCTTTCTTT
TRBV19	.	TRBJ2-7	TRBD1	CAARDRASYEQYF	TGTGCCGCCCGGGACAGGGCCTCCTACGAGCAGTACTTC
TRBV27	.	TRBJ2-7	TRBD1	CASSPRQGGSYEQYF	TGTGCCAGCAGTCCTAGACAGGGTGGGTCGTACGAGCAGTACTTC
TRBV7-9	.	TRBJ1-4	.	CASSLGSAGLRGEKLFF	TGTGCCAGCAGCTTAGGATCCGCTGGCCTCAGGGGTGAAAAACTGTTTTTT
TRBV11-2	.	TRBJ2-3	.	CASSLDVLQYF	TGTGCCAGCAGCTTAGATGTTTTGCAGTATTTT
TRBV7-2	.	TRBJ2-7	.	CASSSGPSYEQYF	TGTGCCAGCAGCTCGGGACCCTCCTACGAGCAGTACTTC
TRBV7-9	.	TRBJ2-7	TRBD2	CASSLALGLAATYEQYF	TGTGCCAGCAGCTTAGCGTTAGGACTAGCGGCCACCTACGAGCAGTACTTC
TRBV6-5	.	TRBJ1-4	TRBD1	CASSDLDREALFF	TGTGCCAGCAGTGACCTGGACAGGGAAGCGCTGTTTTTT
TRBV11-3	.	TRBJ1-5	.	CASSLGVRGKSNQPQHF	TGTGCCAGCAGCTTAGGAGTACGGGGCAAGAGCAATCAGCCCCAGCATTTT
TRBV27	.	TRBJ1-5	TRBD1	CASSPWTGFNQPQHF	TGTGCCAGCAGTCCCTGGACAGGTTTCAATCAGCCCCAGCATTTT
TRBV12-5	.	TRBJ1-1	.	CASGSPTGGIDEAFF	TGTGCTAGTGGTTCCCCTACGGGGGGGATTGATGAAGCTTTCTTT
TRBV6-5	.	TRBJ2-2	TRBD2	CASNHLAGGTGELFF	TGTGCCAGCAATCACCTAGCGGGGGGCACCGGGGAGCTGTTTTTT
TRBV6-4	.	TRBJ2-2	.	CASSAGDTGELFF	TGTGCCAGCAGTGCGGGAGACACCGGGGAGCTGTTTTTT
TRBV23-1	.	TRBJ2-7	.	CASSQVPWWKSSYEQYF	TGCGCCAGCAGTCAAGTCCCCTGGTGGAAGAGCTCCTACGAGCAGTACTTC
TRBV19	.	TRBJ2-5	.	CASSIVALSEGETQYF	TGTGCCAGTAGTATAGTTGCACTTTCCGAAGGGGAGACCCAGTACTTC
TRBV5-4	few	TRBJ2-3	.	CASNPWVGDGTDTQYF	TGTGCCAGCAACCCGTGGGTAGGAGACGGCACAGATACGCAGTATTTT
TRBV4-1	.	TRBJ2-7	TRBD1	CASSQAFRRGLEQYF	TGCGCCAGCAGCCAAGCCTTCCGCAGGGGGCTCGAGCAGTACTTC